The present T cell receptor beta chain was sequenced within a study of cytomegalovirus exposure and HLA in healthy donors. For the study at large: An earlier analysis identified more than 95 million unique TCR beta sequences in about 180 million T cells. Researchers found that roughly 77% of 398 genotyped donors fell within the Caucasian-associated ancestry cluster.

Study conclusions and caveats: In a later analysis, at a false discovery rate of 0.05, 16,951 TCR beta sequences matched HLA alleles.

The PCR made use of 60 Vbeta and 13 Jbeta primers. The table came from immunoSEQ multiplex PCR; TCRdb's copy has only in-frame clones and leaves some out. The data show about 130,000 clones, roughly 84% seen once. Per germline, CDR1 ENHRY and CDR2 SYGVKD. Trimming took off 4 bases at V and 4 bases at J, with 8 bases between the two ends. This CDR3 region has 14 residues. Concerning this clone itself: Its antigen is not identified.

The receptor's source is a boy aged 10-17 years in good health and CMV-seronegative. The chain combines TRBV10-3 with TRBJ1-6; no reliable D call. The sample was PBMCs. The CDR3 region is CAISGGEYNSPLHF. The CDR3 DNA follows: TGTGCCATCAGTGGGGGAGAGTATAATTCACCCCTCCACTTT.